This TCR beta chain was recorded in a study of PD-1 blockade in classical Hodgkin lymphoma. Study findings and constraints: Compared with healthy donors, newly diagnosed patients reportedly showed lower baseline TCR diversity. The repertoire differences lack a defined cause, possibly disease activity or prior therapy. After ASCT, patients who started nivolumab under 1 year later were excluded.

For this clone: Its specificity is unknown.

The data were produced by immunoSEQ multiplex PCR, yet TCRdb's version contains in-frame clones alone and is incomplete. The sample includes roughly 12,000 clones, roughly 84% of them seen just once. All patients experienced relapse after autologous stem cell transplantation, and brentuximab vedotin exposure was variable. After thawing, PBMCs were subjected to magnetic negative selection to isolate CD8+ T cells. When best responses were assessed, they were complete response, partial response or progressive disease. This CDR3 has 14 amino acids. The germline V and J ends were trimmed by 5 bases and 9 bases, with 14 bases remaining between them. The germline gives CDR1 LGHNA, CDR2 YNFKEQ.

Specimen: CD8+ T cells from blood, collected at baseline. The chain joins TRBV4-2 to TRBJ1-6; possibly TRBD1 for D (6 bases). This clonotype originated in a human donor with classical Hodgkin lymphoma. DNA of the CDR3: TGTGCCAGCAGCGAGGACAGACGTCGTTCACCCCTCCACTTT. Its protein is CASSEDRRRSPLHF.